This T cell receptor (beta chain) was documented in a study of cytomegalovirus exposure and HLA in healthy donors. General study points: Later, an analysis found that TCR clusters from the first cohort tended to co-occur in the 110 or so validation repertoires. Reports described diagnosis of cytomegalovirus status by the classifier as highly specific and sensitive.

The CDR3 sequence is 15 residues long. Trimming removed 4 bases at V and 6 bases at J, with 16 bases between. From germline, CDR1 is SNHLY and CDR2 FYNNEI. Some clones are missing from TCRdb's copy, which holds only in-frame ones; the method was immunoSEQ multiplex PCR. Among fewer than 400,000 clones, 86% were seen once, and the ten largest hold 0.84%. About this clone: Antigen: not known.

The sample comprised PBMCs. The chain carries TRBV2 and TRBJ1-5; perhaps TRBD1 as D (5 bases). This TCR came from a woman aged 18-29 years in good health and CMV-seronegative. CDR3 region: CASSVGLSERQPQHF. DNA of the CDR3: TGTGCCAGCAGTGTGGGACTGTCGGAGCGTCAGCCCCAGCATTTT.